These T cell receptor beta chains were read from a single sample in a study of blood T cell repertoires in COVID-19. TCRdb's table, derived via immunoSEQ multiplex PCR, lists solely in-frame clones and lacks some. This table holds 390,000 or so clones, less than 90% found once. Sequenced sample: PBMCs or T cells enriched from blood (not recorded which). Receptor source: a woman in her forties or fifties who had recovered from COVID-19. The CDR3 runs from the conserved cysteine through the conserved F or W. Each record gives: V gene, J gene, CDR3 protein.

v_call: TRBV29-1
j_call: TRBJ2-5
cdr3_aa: CSVRGLAGGTYQETQYF

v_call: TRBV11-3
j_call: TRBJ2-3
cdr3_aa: CASSNGGTTDTQYF

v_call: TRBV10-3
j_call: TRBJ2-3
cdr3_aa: CAISVSSGPSTDTQYF

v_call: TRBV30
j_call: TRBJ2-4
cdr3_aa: CAWSSLGAGLAKNIQYF

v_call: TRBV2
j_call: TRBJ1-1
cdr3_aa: CASSEHRVTEAFF

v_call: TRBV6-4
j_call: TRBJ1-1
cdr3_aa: CASRGQFNTEAFF

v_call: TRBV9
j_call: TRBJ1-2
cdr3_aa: CASSVQGAYGYTF

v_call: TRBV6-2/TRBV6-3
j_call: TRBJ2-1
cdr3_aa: CASSRMGRQFF

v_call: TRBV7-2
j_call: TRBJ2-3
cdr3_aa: CASKIAGRGTDTQYF

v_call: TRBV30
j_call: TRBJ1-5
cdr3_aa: CAWRQSQAGEPQHF

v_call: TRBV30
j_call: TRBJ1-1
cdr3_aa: CAWSVRGDTEAFF

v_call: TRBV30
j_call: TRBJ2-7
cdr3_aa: CACGEGQIKVYEQYF

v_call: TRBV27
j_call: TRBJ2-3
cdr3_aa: CASSFGLSLLTGDTQYF

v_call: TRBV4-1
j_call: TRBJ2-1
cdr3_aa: CASSQDQDYGGRVF

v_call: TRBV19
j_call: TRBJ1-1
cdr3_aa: CASSIGGAKGKTEAFF

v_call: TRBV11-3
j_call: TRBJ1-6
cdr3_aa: CASSPSGLNSPLHF

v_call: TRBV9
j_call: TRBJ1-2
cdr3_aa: CASSVSPLESGYGYTF